The 8 T cell receptor beta chains below come from one sample, sequenced in a study of a mutant IDH1 vaccine in newly diagnosed glioma. Clones were read by immunoSEQ multiplex PCR, and TCRdb kept only the in-frame ones, dropping some. The repertoire has tens of thousands of clones, roughly 70% of them found once; the top ten carry about 9%. These receptors have no identified antigens. Described time point: week 47, end of study. A single vaccine dose contained 300 ug of mutant IDH1 20-mer peptide, and topical imiquimod was used with it. Here the sequenced sample was PBMCs, taken from a glioma patient whose treatment included an IDH1 peptide vaccine. The origin of the receptors is a man aged 35-49 years with glioma.

The chain joins TRBV19 to TRBJ1-5, with D possibly being TRBD1 (5 bases). The CDR3 is 16 amino acids. Germline CDR1 is LNHDA and CDR2 is SQIVND (reference sequence). V lost 3 bases to trimming and J lost 0 bases, with 12 bases between them. The CDR3 sequence: CASSMGVAYSNQPQHF. The CDR3 DNA reads as TGTGCCAGTAGTATGGGGGTTGCCTATAGCAATCAGCCCCAGCATTTT.

This clone has only a few counts. This chain links TRBV4-1 with TRBJ1-5, with D uncertain. Germline V gene sequence: CDR1 MGHRA, CDR2 YSYEKL. The CDR3 contains 15 residues. Trimming shortened V by 3 bases and J by 4 bases, and 13 bases separated the two germline ends. DNA of the CDR3: TGCGCCAGCAGCCAGGAACCGGGCCCAAATCAGCCCCAGCATTTT. This translates into CASSQEPGPNQPQHF.

The V call is TRBV12-5, the J call TRBJ2-3, with TRBD1 as a possible D gene (6 bases). V dropped 2 bases and J dropped 2 bases, with 14 bases sitting between them. The CDR3 has 16 amino acids. Germline-derived CDR1 and CDR2 are LGHNT and FRNRAP. CDR3 sequence (DNA): TGTGCTAGTGGTTTGATGAACACGGGACACACAGATACGCAGTATTTT. This codes for CASGLMNTGHTDTQYF.

V usage is TRBV27 and J usage is TRBJ2-2; D may be TRBD1 (7 bases). The CDR3 length is 14 residues. CDR1 and CDR2 from the germline V gene are MNHEY and SMNVEV (reference sequence). Trimming took off 2 bases at V and 5 bases at J, with 9 bases between the two ends. DNA for the CDR3: TGTGCCAGCAGTTTAGCAGGGGGGACCGGGGAGCTGTTTTTT. Protein product: CASSLAGGTGELFF.

This sequence joins TRBV27 and TRBJ2-3; 10 bases line up with TRBD1. The germline V gene has CDR1 MNHEY and CDR2 SMNVEV (reference sequence). The CDR3 extends over 14 amino acids. V was pared by 5 bases and J by 3 bases, with 2 bases of the junction left unmatched. In DNA form, the CDR3 reads TGTGCCAGCAGTCGGGACAGGGGAACAGATACGCAGTATTTT. This sequence encodes CASSRDRGTDTQYF.

This chain connects TRBV5-6 to TRBJ1-2, with 10 bases fitting TRBD1. CDR3 size: 16 residues. The trim removed 5 bases at V and 4 bases at J, leaving 11 bases unmatched. CDR1 and CDR2 from the germline V gene are SGHDT and YYEEEE. The CDR3 here is CASSAGTGVSSYGYTF. The CDR3 DNA reads as TGTGCCAGCAGTGCCGGGACAGGGGTTTCCTCCTATGGCTACACCTTC.

The chain has TRBV7-9 and TRBJ2-7; D may be TRBD2 (5 bases). The V and J ends lost 3 bases and 5 bases respectively, with 11 bases between them. The CDR3 contains 13 residues. Per germline, CDR1 SEHNR and CDR2 FQNEAQ (reference sequence). CDR3 bases: TGTGCCAGCAGCTTGGAGGACTCGGACGAGCAGTACTTC. Protein product: CASSLEDSDEQYF.

This rearrangement joins TRBV9 to TRBJ1-6, with 8 bases that match TRBD1. The CDR3 runs to 16 residues. Germline CDR1 is SGDLS and CDR2 is YYNGEE. Unmatched junction bases numbered 8, after V lost 0 bases and J lost 9 bases. The CDR3 here is CASSVAQGAPGSPLHF. CDR3 sequence (DNA): TGTGCCAGCAGCGTAGCTCAGGGGGCGCCTGGTTCACCCCTCCACTTT.